These T cell receptor beta chains were read from a single sample in a study of blood T cell repertoires in COVID-19. The method was immunoSEQ multiplex PCR; TCRdb's version includes in-frame clones alone and lacks a portion of them. The table has about 100,000 clones, about 92% seen once. Source material: peripheral blood. The receptors stem from a man aged 50 to 59 with active COVID-19. The CDR3 runs from the conserved cysteine through the conserved F or W. Each record gives: D gene, clone size, V gene, J gene, CDR3 DNA, CDR3 protein. The D gene is left open where the match is weak. Expanded clones get a size class; other rows say once, few or many, or leave the size out.

TRBD1	once	TRBV4-1	TRBJ1-2	TGCGCCAGCAGCCCACCCTTACCCGGGACAGGGGGTTTAGGCTATGGCTACACCTTC	CASSPPLPGTGGLGYGYTF
NA	NA	TRBV18	TRBJ1-1	TGTGCCAGCTCACCATTTACGGGCACAGGCACTGAAGCTTTCTTT	CASSPFTGTGTEAFF
NA	NA	TRBV6-5	TRBJ2-1	TGTGCCAGCAGTCTGGGGGGGCTTGAGCAGTTCTTC	CASSLGGLEQFF
NA	NA	TRBV5-1	TRBJ2-2	TGCGCCAGCAGCTTGTTCCAGGCCGGGGAGCTGTTTTTT	CASSLFQAGELFF
TRBD2	NA	TRBV19	TRBJ2-2	TGTGCCAGTCGTCGGGGGGGCACCGGGGAGCTGTTTTTT	CASRRGGTGELFF
NA	NA	TRBV27	TRBJ2-3	TGTGCCAGCAGCGTATTTTTTCCCACAGATACGCAGTATTTT	CASSVFFPTDTQYF
NA	NA	TRBV28	TRBJ1-1	TGTGCCAGCAGTAAGACGACAGGATCGGCCACTGAAGCTTTCTTT	CASSKTTGSATEAFF
NA	NA	TRBV19	TRBJ1-2	TGTGCCAGTAGTGGTACAGGGAACTATGGCTACACCTTC	CASSGTGNYGYTF
TRBD1	NA	TRBV5-1	TRBJ2-3	TGCGCCAGCAGCCTGGGACAGAGCACAGATACGCAGTATTTT	CASSLGQSTDTQYF
NA	NA	TRBV5-4	TRBJ2-3	TGTGCCAGCAGCTTGGGGGGAGGGGGATACACAGATACGCAGTATTTT	CASSLGGGGYTDTQYF
NA	NA	TRBV12-3/TRBV12-4	TRBJ1-3	TGTGCCAGCAGTTCCCTCCTCACCATATATTTT	CASSSLLTIYF
NA	few	TRBV28	TRBJ2-7	TGTGCCAGCAGTTCGCGACAGATGTATACCTACGAGCAGTACTTC	CASSSRQMYTYEQYF
TRBD1	NA	TRBV28	TRBJ2-7	TGTGCCAGCAGGGGCGGGACAGGGGGAGGCTACGAGCAGTACTTC	CASRGGTGGGYEQYF
TRBD1	NA	TRBV5-1	TRBJ1-2	TGCGCCAGCAGCGCCGGGACAGGGGGCACAGGCTACACCTTC	CASSAGTGGTGYTF
NA	NA	TRBV19	TRBJ2-1	TGTGCCAGTAGTCGACCTGGTGGGCGGGATGAGCAGTTCTTC	CASSRPGGRDEQFF
NA	NA	TRBV24-1	TRBJ2-4	TGTGCCACCAGTGATTTTCCCCCGGAATCTGCGGAAGAAGCCAAAAACATTCAGTACTTC	CATSDFPPESAEEAKNIQYF
TRBD2	NA	TRBV24-1	TRBJ2-1	TGTGCCACCAGTGTCCCAGGCGGGACTAGCGTTAGCTCCTACAATGAGCAGTTCTTC	CATSVPGGTSVSSYNEQFF
NA	NA	TRBV3-1/TRBV3-2	TRBJ2-7	TGTGCCAGCAGCCAAGGTTCTTTTCCGGGGAACGAGCAGTACTTC	CASSQGSFPGNEQYF
TRBD1	NA	TRBV25-1	TRBJ1-4	TGTGCCAGCAGTGCCTCCCCGGGACAGGGAACAGTGAATGAAAAACTGTTTTTT	CASSASPGQGTVNEKLFF
TRBD1	NA	TRBV15	TRBJ2-3	TGTGCCACCAGCATCAGACAGGGAACAGATACGCAGTATTTT	CATSIRQGTDTQYF
TRBD2	NA	TRBV5-1	TRBJ2-3	TGCGCCAGCAGCTTGGGCTTAGCGGGAGTAGATACGCAGTATTTT	CASSLGLAGVDTQYF
TRBD2	NA	TRBV28	TRBJ2-3	TGTGCCAGCAGTTTAGACCTACTAGCGGGAGGCACAGATACGCAGTATTTT	CASSLDLLAGGTDTQYF
TRBD1	NA	TRBV27	TRBJ1-2	TGTGCCAGCAGAGACCCGGGACAGGGGACTGGTGGCTACACCTTC	CASRDPGQGTGGYTF
TRBD1	NA	TRBV24-1	TRBJ1-2	TGTGCCACCAGTGACGGGACAGTTGATGGCTACACCTTC	CATSDGTVDGYTF
NA	once	TRBV10-3	TRBJ2-5	TGTGCCATCAGCCCAGACAGAAATCAAGAGACCCAGTACTTC	CAISPDRNQETQYF
TRBD2	NA	TRBV6-5	TRBJ2-1	TGTGCCAGCAGTTACGATCTAGCGGGAGTTAATGAGCAGTTCTTC	CASSYDLAGVNEQFF
TRBD2	NA	TRBV7-9	TRBJ2-1	TGTGCCAGCAGCTCCATCCTCAGGGGACTAGCGGGAGGGAATGAGCAGTTCTTC	CASSSILRGLAGGNEQFF
NA	NA	TRBV3-1/TRBV3-2	TRBJ2-7	TGTGCCAGCAGTCGTAGCCCGTCCTACGAGCAGTACTTC	CASSRSPSYEQYF
NA	few	TRBV30	TRBJ1-3	TGTGCCTGGAGTGTAAGAGGGGGAGACACCATATATTTT	CAWSVRGGDTIYF
TRBD1	NA	TRBV18	TRBJ1-2	TGTGCCAGCTCAACAGGGACAGGGAACTATGGCTACACCTTC	CASSTGTGNYGYTF
NA	few	TRBV27	TRBJ2-7	TGTGCCAGCAGTTTGGGCAGTCAGGGTTCCTACGAGCAGTACTTC	CASSLGSQGSYEQYF
NA	NA	TRBV3-1/TRBV3-2	TRBJ2-7	TGTGCCAGCAGCCACCCACTATCCTACGAGCAGTACTTC	CASSHPLSYEQYF
NA	once	TRBV7-2	TRBJ1-2	TGTGCCAGCAGCTTAGCCGGCCAGGGAGGGTATGGCTACACCTTC	CASSLAGQGGYGYTF
NA	NA	TRBV30	TRBJ1-2	TGTGCCTGGAGCCCAGGACACGCCGGGGGCTACACCTTC	CAWSPGHAGGYTF
NA	NA	TRBV3-1/TRBV3-2	TRBJ2-7	TGTGCCAGCAGCCGAGGGCGGGACGAGCAGTACTTC	CASSRGRDEQYF
TRBD1	once	TRBV2	TRBJ1-5	TGTGCCAGCAATGAGGGGGCTGGGCCCCAGCATTTT	CASNEGAGPQHF
NA	NA	TRBV28	TRBJ2-7	TGTGCCAGCCGGGACTCCAACTCCTACGAGCAGTACTTC	CASRDSNSYEQYF
NA	NA	TRBV2	TRBJ1-6	TGTGCCAGCAGTGGACTCATTCAGGGTTCACCCCTCCACTTT	CASSGLIQGSPLHF
NA	NA	TRBV6-6	TRBJ1-6	TGTGCCAGCAGGACCCCGGGGGACAATTCACCCCTCCACTTT	CASRTPGDNSPLHF
TRBD2	once	TRBV19	TRBJ2-7	TGTGCCAGTAGTCCATTGACTAGCGGGAGTTACCACGAGCAGTACTTC	CASSPLTSGSYHEQYF
NA	NA	TRBV19	TRBJ1-6	TGTGCCAGTAGTGCGGACAGCGACTCCTATAATTCACCCCTCCACTTT	CASSADSDSYNSPLHF
TRBD2	NA	TRBV7-2	TRBJ2-1	TGTGCCAGCAGCTTAGCACCGGGACTAGCGGGAGGGAGTGAGAACGGTGAGCAGTTCTTC	CASSLAPGLAGGSENGEQFF
NA	NA	TRBV28	TRBJ2-2	NA	CATFFGQTNTGELFF
NA	NA	TRBV5-4	TRBJ1-6	TGTGCCAGCAGCTTGGCCTCGGGGGGTCCCTATAATTCACCCCTCCACTTT	CASSLASGGPYNSPLHF
NA	NA	TRBV14	TRBJ1-6	TGTGCCAGCAGCCACGGGAATTCACCCCTCCACTTT	CASSHGNSPLHF
NA	NA	TRBV6-6	TRBJ2-7	TGTGCCAGCAGTTACTCATCTTACGAGCAGTACTTC	CASSYSSYEQYF
TRBD2	NA	TRBV10-3	TRBJ2-1	TGTGCCATCAGCGGGACGGGAGGTACCTACAATGAGCAGTTCTTC	CAISGTGGTYNEQFF
NA	NA	TRBV11-2	TRBJ2-7	TGTGCCAGCAGCTTATCCGGGGGGCTCCCTACGTACGAGCAGTACTTC	CASSLSGGLPTYEQYF
TRBD1	NA	TRBV5-1	TRBJ2-7	TGCGCCAGCAGCTTGGAAGGGACAGGTTCCTACGAGCAGTACTTC	CASSLEGTGSYEQYF
NA	NA	TRBV6-6	TRBJ2-7	TGTGCCAGCAGTTACTCGGCGGACAGCAACTACGAGCAGTACTTC	CASSYSADSNYEQYF
TRBD1	once	TRBV6-5	TRBJ2-2	TGTGCCAGCAGGGACAGGGGAATCGACGGGGAGCTGTTTTTT	CASRDRGIDGELFF
NA	NA	TRBV6-5	TRBJ1-1	TGTGCCAGCAAGGAGGGGGTTGGGAGGGGAGGGGAAGCTTTCTTT	CASKEGVGRGGEAFF
NA	NA	TRBV11-2	TRBJ2-7	TGTGCCAGCAGCTTACAGGGCCTCCAGGGCTCCGAGCAGTACTTC	CASSLQGLQGSEQYF
NA	NA	TRBV10-3	TRBJ1-2	TGTGCCATCAGCGGGGGGGACGGCTACACCTTC	CAISGGDGYTF
TRBD2	NA	TRBV4-1	TRBJ2-1	TGCGCCAGCAGCCACCATAGCGGGGAGGGGATCTACAATGAGCAGTTCTTC	CASSHHSGEGIYNEQFF
TRBD1	once	TRBV6-5	TRBJ1-5	TGTGCCAGCGATCCTCTAAGGGGGCCGGGGCAGCCCCAGCATTTT	CASDPLRGPGQPQHF
TRBD2	NA	TRBV30	TRBJ2-7	TGTGCCTGGAGTGTCTTCCCCTGGGAGGGCGAGCAGTACTTC	CAWSVFPWEGEQYF
TRBD2	NA	TRBV28	TRBJ2-3	TGTGCCAGCAGTTTCGGACTAGCCAACGGAGGAACAGATACGCAGTATTTT	CASSFGLANGGTDTQYF
TRBD2	once	TRBV28	TRBJ2-7	TGTGCCAGCAGTTCCTCACCTAGCGGTTCCTACGAGCAGTACTTC	CASSSSPSGSYEQYF
NA	NA	TRBV5-4	TRBJ1-4	TGTGCCAGCAGCTCCGGGGGGTCGTTAACTAATGAAAAACTGTTTTTT	CASSSGGSLTNEKLFF